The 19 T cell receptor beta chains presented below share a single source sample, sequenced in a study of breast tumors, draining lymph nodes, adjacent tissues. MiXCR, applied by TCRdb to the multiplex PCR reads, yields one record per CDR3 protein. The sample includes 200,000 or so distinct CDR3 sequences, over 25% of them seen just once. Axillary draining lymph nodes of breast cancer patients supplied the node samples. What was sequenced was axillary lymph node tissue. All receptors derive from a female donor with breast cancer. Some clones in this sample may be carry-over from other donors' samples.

CDR3 region: CASSARTSGRRETQYF. The CDR3 DNA sequence: TGTGCCAGCAGCGCCCGGACTAGCGGGAGGAGGGAGACCCAGTACTTC. The chain carries TRBV7-3 and TRBJ2-5, with 14 bases fitting TRBD2. Trimming took 5 bases from V and 5 from J; bases not matched to a gene: 7. The CDR3 runs to 16 residues. Germline CDR1 SGHTA, CDR2 FQGTGA.

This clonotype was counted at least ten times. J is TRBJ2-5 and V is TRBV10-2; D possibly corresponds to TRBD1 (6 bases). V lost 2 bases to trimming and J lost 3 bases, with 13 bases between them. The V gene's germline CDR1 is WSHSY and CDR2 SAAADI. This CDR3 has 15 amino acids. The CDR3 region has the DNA TGCGCCAGCAGTGAGGTACAGGGTGGCAAAGAGACCCAGTACTTC. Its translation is CASSEVQGGKETQYF.

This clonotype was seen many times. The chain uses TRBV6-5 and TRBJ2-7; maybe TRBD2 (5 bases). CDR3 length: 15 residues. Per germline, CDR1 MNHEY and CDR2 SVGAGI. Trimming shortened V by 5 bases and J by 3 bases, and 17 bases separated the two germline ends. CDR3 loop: CASSLRIRGSYEQYF. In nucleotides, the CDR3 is TGTGCCAGCAGTCTCCGCATCAGAGGGAGCTACGAGCAGTACTTC.

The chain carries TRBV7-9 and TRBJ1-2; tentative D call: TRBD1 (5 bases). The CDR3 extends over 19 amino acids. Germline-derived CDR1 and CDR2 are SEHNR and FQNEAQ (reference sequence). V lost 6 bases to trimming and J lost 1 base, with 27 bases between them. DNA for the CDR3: TGTGCCAGCAGTTCCCCCAAAGGCCTCGGGGGGTTCATTAACTATGGCTACACCTTC. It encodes CASSSPKGLGGFINYGYTF.

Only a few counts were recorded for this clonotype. The CDR3: CASSLLAGGPLGSYNEQFF. The DNA for the CDR3 is TGTGCCAGCAGTTTACTAGCGGGAGGGCCTTTAGGCTCCTACAATGAGCAGTTCTTC. V usage is TRBV6-5 and J usage is TRBJ2-1; 13 bases fit TRBD2. With V trimmed by 4 bases and J by 0 bases, 9 bases remained unmatched. Per the germline V gene, CDR1 is MNHEY and CDR2 is SVGAGI. The CDR3 covers 19 residues.

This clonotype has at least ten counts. The CDR3 protein is CAWGRRAGSSYNSPLHF. The DNA of the CDR3 is TGTGCCTGGGGGAGGCGGGCAGGGAGCTCCTATAATTCACCCCTCCACTTT. This chain joins TRBV30 and TRBJ1-6, with a weak D call TRBD1 (5 bases). The CDR3 is 17 residues long. CDR1 and CDR2 (germline): GTSNPN, SVGIG (reference sequence). V shed 5 bases and J shed 0 bases, with 17 bases lying between them.

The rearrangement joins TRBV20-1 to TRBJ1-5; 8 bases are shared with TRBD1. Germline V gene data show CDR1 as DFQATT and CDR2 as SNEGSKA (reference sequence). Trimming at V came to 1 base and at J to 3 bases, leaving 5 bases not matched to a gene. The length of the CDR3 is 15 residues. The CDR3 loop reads CSARVPGQVNQPQHF. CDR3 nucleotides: TGCAGTGCTAGAGTCCCGGGACAGGTCAATCAGCCCCAGCATTTT.

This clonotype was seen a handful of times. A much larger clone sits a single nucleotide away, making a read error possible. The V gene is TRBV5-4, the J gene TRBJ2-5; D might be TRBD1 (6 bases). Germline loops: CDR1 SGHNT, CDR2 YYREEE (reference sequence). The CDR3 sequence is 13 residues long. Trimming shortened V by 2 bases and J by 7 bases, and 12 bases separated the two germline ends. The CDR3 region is CASSFTGSGTQYF. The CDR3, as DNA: TGTGCCAGCAGCTTCACAGGGTCAGGGACCCAGTACTTC. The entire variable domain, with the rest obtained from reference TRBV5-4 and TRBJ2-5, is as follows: ETGVTQSPTHLIKTRGQQVTLRCSSQSGHNTVSWYQQALGQGPQFIFQYYREEENGRGNFPPRFSGLQFPNYSSELNVNALELDDSALYLCASSFTGSGTQYFGPGTRLLVL.

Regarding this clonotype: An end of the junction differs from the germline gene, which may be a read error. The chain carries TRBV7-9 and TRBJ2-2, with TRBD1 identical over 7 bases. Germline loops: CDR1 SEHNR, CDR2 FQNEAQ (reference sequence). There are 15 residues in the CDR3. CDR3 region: CASSLQGDFTGEPFF. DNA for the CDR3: TGTGCCAGCAGCCTCCAGGGGGATTTCACCGGGGAGCCGTTTTTC.

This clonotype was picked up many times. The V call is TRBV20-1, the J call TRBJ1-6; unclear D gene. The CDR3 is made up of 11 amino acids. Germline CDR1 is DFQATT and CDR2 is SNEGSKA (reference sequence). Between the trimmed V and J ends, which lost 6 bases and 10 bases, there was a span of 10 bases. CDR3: CSAASTSPLHF. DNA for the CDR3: TGCAGTGCCGCGTCCACGTCACCCCTCCACTTT.

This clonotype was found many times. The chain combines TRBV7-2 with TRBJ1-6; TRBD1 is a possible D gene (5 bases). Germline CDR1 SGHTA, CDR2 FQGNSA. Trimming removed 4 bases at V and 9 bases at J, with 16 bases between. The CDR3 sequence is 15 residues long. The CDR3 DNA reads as TGTGCCAGCAGCTCGACCGGGGCAGGGCTTTCACCCCTCCACTTT. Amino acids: CASSSTGAGLSPLHF.

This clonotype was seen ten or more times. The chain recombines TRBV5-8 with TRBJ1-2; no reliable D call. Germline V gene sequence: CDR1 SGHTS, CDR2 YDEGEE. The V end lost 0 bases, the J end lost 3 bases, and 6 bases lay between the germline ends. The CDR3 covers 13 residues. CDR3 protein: CASSLGLHYGYTF. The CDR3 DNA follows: TGTGCCAGCAGCTTGGGGTTGCACTATGGCTACACCTTC.

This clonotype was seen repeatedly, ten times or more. The CDR3 DNA sequence: TGTGCCATCAGTGATAGTACTAGCGGGGGGGATGAGCAGTTCTTC. Translated: CAISDSTSGGDEQFF. The chain joins TRBV10-3 to TRBJ2-1; TRBD2 matches at 13 bases. V gave up 3 bases and J gave up 8 bases; unmatched junction bases: 4. Looked up from germline, CDR1 is ENHRY and CDR2 is SYGVKD. This CDR3 is 15 amino acids long.

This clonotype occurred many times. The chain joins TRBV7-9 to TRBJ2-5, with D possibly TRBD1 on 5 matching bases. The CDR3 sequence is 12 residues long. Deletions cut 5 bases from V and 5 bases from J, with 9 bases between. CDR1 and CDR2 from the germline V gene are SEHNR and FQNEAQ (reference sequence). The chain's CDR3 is CASSLGVETQYF. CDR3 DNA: TGTGCCAGCAGCCTAGGGGTGGAGACCCAGTACTTC.

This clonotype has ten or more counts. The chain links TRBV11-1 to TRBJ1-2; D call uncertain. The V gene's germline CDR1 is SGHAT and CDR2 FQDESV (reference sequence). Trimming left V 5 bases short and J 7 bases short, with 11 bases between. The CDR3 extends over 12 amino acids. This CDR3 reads CASSRAVGGYTF. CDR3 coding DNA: TGTGCCAGCAGCAGGGCGGTTGGTGGCTACACCTTC. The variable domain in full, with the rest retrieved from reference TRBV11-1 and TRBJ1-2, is EAEVAQSPRYKITEKSQAVAFWCDPISGHATLYWYRQILGQGPELLVQFQDESVVDDSQLPKDRFSAERLKGVDSTLKIQPAELGDSAMYLCASSRAVGGYTFGSGTRLTVV.

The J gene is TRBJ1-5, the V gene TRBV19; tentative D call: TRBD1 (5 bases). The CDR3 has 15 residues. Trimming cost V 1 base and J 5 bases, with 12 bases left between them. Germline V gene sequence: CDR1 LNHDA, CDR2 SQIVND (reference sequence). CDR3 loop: CASSIGGGTDQPQHF. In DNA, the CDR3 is TGTGCCAGTAGTATAGGGGGGGGGACTGATCAGCCCCAGCATTTT.

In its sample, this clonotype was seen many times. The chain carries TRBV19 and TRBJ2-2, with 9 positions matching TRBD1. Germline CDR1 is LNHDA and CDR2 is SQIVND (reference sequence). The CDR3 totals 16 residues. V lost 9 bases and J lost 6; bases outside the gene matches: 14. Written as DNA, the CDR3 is TGTGCCAGCGCTCAGAGGACAGGGGTCCTCGCCGGGGAGCTGTTTTTT. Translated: CASAQRTGVLAGELFF.

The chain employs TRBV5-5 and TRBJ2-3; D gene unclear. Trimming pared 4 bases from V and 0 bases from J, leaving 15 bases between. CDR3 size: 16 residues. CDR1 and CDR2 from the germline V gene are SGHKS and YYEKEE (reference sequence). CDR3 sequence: CASSQVRAASTDTQYF. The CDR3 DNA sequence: TGTGCCAGCAGCCAAGTAAGGGCGGCTAGCACAGATACGCAGTATTTT.

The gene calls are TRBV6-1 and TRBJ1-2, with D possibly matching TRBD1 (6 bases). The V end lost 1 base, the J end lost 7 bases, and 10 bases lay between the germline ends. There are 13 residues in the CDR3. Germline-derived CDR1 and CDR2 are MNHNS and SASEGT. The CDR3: CASSEDRVFGYTF. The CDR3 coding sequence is TGTGCCAGCAGTGAAGACAGGGTTTTTGGCTACACCTTC.